Listed below are T cell receptor beta chains from one sample, sequenced in a study of OX40 agonist ivuxolimab in advanced cancers. Generated by immunoSEQ multiplex PCR, the TCRdb table keeps only in-frame clones and is missing some. The sample shows about 95,000 clones, around nine tenths of them seen only once. The input for sequencing was CD4+ or CD8+ T cells sorted from blood, taken in a trial of the OX40 agonist ivuxolimab. These receptors originate from an adult with an advanced solid tumor such as melanoma, head and neck, liver or kidney cancer. The CDR3 runs from the conserved cysteine through the conserved F or W. D genes are given only for firm matches. Clone size is shown for a subset of rows, as once, few, many or a class of expanded clone.

j_gene | abundance | d_gene | v_gene | CDR3nt | CDR3aa
TRBJ2-1 | NA | NA | TRBV18 | TGTGCCAGCTCACCACCGATGGCAGGGCAGGATGAGCAGTTCTTC | CASSPPMAGQDEQFF
TRBJ1-1 | NA | TRBD1 | TRBV5-6 | TGTGCCAGCAGCTACGGACAGGGGAACACTGAAGCTTTCTTT | CASSYGQGNTEAFF
TRBJ2-7 | NA | NA | TRBV18 | TGTGCCAGCTCACCAACTGGGGTCGAGCAGTACTTC | CASSPTGVEQYF
TRBJ2-1 | NA | NA | TRBV29-1 | TGCAGCGTTGGGGGGGTTTCAGGACTACTCTACAATGAGCAGTTCTTC | CSVGGVSGLLYNEQFF
TRBJ1-2 | NA | NA | TRBV5-4 | TGTGCCAGCAACAATGGGGGTGATGGCTACACCTTC | CASNNGGDGYTF
TRBJ1-3 | NA | NA | TRBV28 | TGTGCCAGCAGTACTTCAGGGTGGGACATATATTTT | CASSTSGWDIYF
TRBJ1-2 | few | NA | TRBV10-1 | TGCGCCAGCAGTCCGGGACTGGGCTATGGCTACACCTTC | CASSPGLGYGYTF
TRBJ2-1 | once | TRBD1 | TRBV23-1 | TGCGCCAGCAGTCAGGACAGGGGGCTCACGGATGAGCAGTTCTTC | CASSQDRGLTDEQFF
TRBJ2-7 | NA | NA | TRBV5-1 | TGCGCCAGCAATGTTCAAGGGCCTTCCTACGAGCAGTACTTC | CASNVQGPSYEQYF
TRBJ2-5 | NA | NA | TRBV20-1 | TGCAGTGCTAGAATTTGGGAGACCCAGTACTTC | CSARIWETQYF
TRBJ1-2 | NA | TRBD1 | TRBV5-1 | TGCGCCAGCAGCTACCAGGGGGGTAACGATGGCTACACCTTC | CASSYQGGNDGYTF
TRBJ1-5 | NA | TRBD1 | TRBV7-2 | TGTGCCAGCAGCTTAGAGGGACAGGAGGGTCAGCCCCAGCATTTT | CASSLEGQEGQPQHF
TRBJ2-3 | NA | NA | TRBV9 | TGTGCCAGCAGCGCCGAAGGGACTAGCACAGATACGCAGTATTTT | CASSAEGTSTDTQYF